This T cell receptor (beta chain) is drawn from a study of cytomegalovirus exposure and HLA in healthy donors. Notes on the study in general: It was shown in a later analysis that HLA-associated TCR beta chains were more clonally expanded than other, equally common chains.

Trimming took 3 bases from V and 6 from J, leaving 19 bases between them. CDR3 length: 17 residues. Germline V lookup: CDR1 SGHNT, CDR2 YYREEE (reference sequence). For this clone: The antigen remains undetermined.

The primer mix had 60 Vbeta and 13 Jbeta primers. Assay: immunoSEQ multiplex PCR; the TCRdb copy retains only in-frame clones and omits some. The table shows 150,000 to 200,000 clones, with around three quarters occurring only once. The origin of this receptor is a male donor in good health and CMV-seronegative. V gene TRBV5-4 combines with J gene TRBJ1-6; D may be TRBD1 (5 bases). Sequencing was performed on PBMCs. For the CDR3, the DNA is TGTGCCAGCAGCTCGCCCCTTCAACAGGAGATTAATTCACCCCTCCACTTT. It yields the protein CASSSPLQQEINSPLHF.